These T cell receptor beta chains were read from a single sample in a study of blood T cell repertoires in COVID-19. Repertoires were generated with immunoSEQ multiplex PCR, while TCRdb's copy carries only in-frame clones and drops some. The sample comprises approximately 260,000 clones, about 88% of which are singletons, and roughly 5% rests with the top ten. The sequenced sample consisted of peripheral blood. The origin of the receptors is a woman between 40 and 55 years old who had recovered from COVID-19. The CDR3 runs from the conserved cysteine through the conserved F or W. The order of the fields is J gene, clone size, D gene, V gene, CDR3 DNA, CDR3 protein. D genes are given only for firm matches. Size is stated for part of the rows, as once, few or many counts, or as a class when the clone is expanded.

TRBJ2-1,-,-,TRBV27,TGTGCCAGCAGTTTAGACGGGGGCAATGAGCAGTTCTTC,CASSLDGGNEQFF
TRBJ1-2,once,TRBD1,TRBV7-9,TGTGCCAGCAGCGGCAGACAGGGGCCAGACTATGGCTACACCTTC,CASSGRQGPDYGYTF
TRBJ1-4,-,-,TRBV27,TGTGCCAGCAGTTCCGGGACACGGATGTGGAAACTGTTTTTT,CASSSGTRMWKLFF
TRBJ1-1,once,-,TRBV7-2,TGTGCCAGCAGCTTAGTCCCGGGTCTCACCACTGAAGCTTTCTTT,CASSLVPGLTTEAFF
TRBJ2-1,-,TRBD2,TRBV27,TGTGCCAGCAGTTTTGGGGCGGGAGGGCCTTTTGGCAATGAGCAGTTCTTC,CASSFGAGGPFGNEQFF
TRBJ1-6,-,-,TRBV30,TGTGTCTTATCGGGGGGCAATAATTCACCCCTCCACTTT,CVLSGGNNSPLHF
TRBJ1-3,-,-,TRBV3-1/TRBV3-2,TGTGCCAGCAGCTTTACAGGGTTGGACTCTGGAAACACCATATATTTT,CASSFTGLDSGNTIYF
TRBJ1-4,once,-,TRBV5-1,TGCGCCCGCATACTTCAAATTAAGAGTAATGAAAAACTGTTTTTT,CARILQIKSNEKLFF
TRBJ2-2,once,TRBD2,TRBV10-2,TGCGCCACCCGGGTAGCGGGGGGCCTCACCGGGGAGCTGTTTTTT,CATRVAGGLTGELFF
TRBJ2-3,-,TRBD2,TRBV11-3,TGTGCCAGCAGCAGGACTAGCCTCCGCACAGATACGCAGTATTTT,CASSRTSLRTDTQYF
TRBJ2-7,-,TRBD2,TRBV4-1,TGCGCCAGCAGCCAAGGTGCACTAGCGGGGGGGAAATCCTACGAGCAGTACTTC,CASSQGALAGGKSYEQYF
TRBJ1-3,-,-,TRBV28,TGTGCCAGCAGTCCTACAGGGAAGGGAAACACCATATATTTT,CASSPTGKGNTIYF
TRBJ2-7,-,-,TRBV11-2,TGTGCCAGCACCCCCGGGGGTTACGAGCAGTACTTC,CASTPGGYEQYF
TRBJ1-3,-,-,TRBV6-8,TGTGCCAGCAGTTATCGGGGGGAACGCTCTGGAAACACCATATATTTT,CASSYRGERSGNTIYF
TRBJ2-7,-,TRBD1,TRBV9,TGTGCCAGCAGCGTCGGGACAGATCGCTCCTACGAGCAGTACTTC,CASSVGTDRSYEQYF
TRBJ1-2,-,TRBD1,TRBV28,TGTGCCAGCAGTTTAATTTCCGCAGGGGGCAATGGCTACACCTTC,CASSLISAGGNGYTF
TRBJ1-3,-,-,TRBV6-5,TGTGCCAGCAGTTGGGATACAGGGTCTGGAAACACCATATATTTT,CASSWDTGSGNTIYF
TRBJ1-1,-,-,TRBV12-3/TRBV12-4,TGTGCCAGCAGTTTTACGGCAGGGACTGCTTTCTTT,CASSFTAGTAFF
TRBJ2-3,-,TRBD2,TRBV9,TGTGCCAGCAGCGTAGACTCGCGGGGGGCTCTTATTGATACGCAGTATTTT,CASSVDSRGALIDTQYF
TRBJ2-2,-,TRBD1,TRBV6-5,TGTGCCAGCAGTTACTCGACAGGGGGTAACACCGGGGAGCTGTTTTTT,CASSYSTGGNTGELFF
TRBJ2-3,-,-,TRBV3-1/TRBV3-2,TGTGCCAGCAGCCAGGCCGCTGGTGCAGATACGCAGTATTTT,CASSQAAGADTQYF
TRBJ1-2,-,TRBD1,TRBV19,TGTGCCACGTCCGCAGGGGGCGTCGGTGGCTACACCTTC,CATSAGGVGGYTF
TRBJ1-1,-,-,TRBV11-3,TGTGCCAGCAGCTTAGCCTTGGGCTCGAACACTGAAGCTTTCTTT,CASSLALGSNTEAFF
TRBJ2-1,-,-,TRBV21-1,TGTGCCAGCAGCAAGTTTCCAGCGAGGGATGAGCAGTTCTTC,CASSKFPARDEQFF
TRBJ2-1,-,-,TRBV7-2,TGTGCCAGCAGCTTGGGACTTGACAATGAGCAGTTCTTC,CASSLGLDNEQFF
TRBJ2-5,once,TRBD1,TRBV19,TGTGCCAGTTCGCCGACAGGGGTCGAGACCCAGTACTTC,CASSPTGVETQYF
TRBJ2-7,-,-,TRBV7-6,TGTGCCAGCAGCTTAGTTGTGGGGGCCACGTACGAGCAGTACTTC,CASSLVVGATYEQYF
TRBJ1-4,-,TRBD1,TRBV4-3,TGCGCCAGCAGCCAAGACGGGACAGGGTCTGAAAAACTGTTTTTT,CASSQDGTGSEKLFF
TRBJ2-1,-,-,TRBV19,TGTGCCAGTAGTATAGGCAGGGGTCATGAGCAGTTCTTC,CASSIGRGHEQFF
TRBJ2-1,-,-,TRBV12-3/TRBV12-4,TGTGCCAGCACAAGAGTCCCGGGGAATGAGCAGTTCTTC,CASTRVPGNEQFF
TRBJ2-1,once,-,TRBV3-1/TRBV3-2,TGTGCCAGCAGCCCGCTGACTGTAACCTACAATGAGCAGTTCTTC,CASSPLTVTYNEQFF
TRBJ1-6,-,-,TRBV28,TGTGCCAGCAGCCGCCGACGACTTCATCAACCAAAACCCAAAGATAGCTCCTATAATTCACCCCTCCACTTT,CASSRRRLHQPKPKDSSYNSPLHF
TRBJ2-5,-,-,TRBV28,TGTGCCAGCACCGCAACCGGGCAAGAGACCCAGTACTTC,CASTATGQETQYF
TRBJ1-6,-,-,TRBV15,TGTGCCACCAGCAGAGGCCCAGGGCAATCACCCCTCCACTTT,CATSRGPGQSPLHF
TRBJ2-1,-,TRBD2,TRBV19,TGTGCCAGTTCCCCTAGCGGGATAGCGACCTACAATGAGCAGTTCTTC,CASSPSGIATYNEQFF
TRBJ2-3,-,-,TRBV7-3,TGTGCCAGCGCGTCGGGCGGGACAGATACGCAGTATTTT,CASASGGTDTQYF
TRBJ1-2,-,-,TRBV9,TGTGCCAGCAGCGCCGCCGGGGGGCTGGCTGGCTACACCTTC,CASSAAGGLAGYTF
TRBJ1-1,-,TRBD1,TRBV9,TGTGCCAGCAGCACTGGGACAGCCACTGAAGCTTTCTTT,CASSTGTATEAFF
TRBJ1-6,-,-,TRBV9,TGTGCCAGCAGCCTAACCGGGAATAATAATTCACCCCTCCACTTT,CASSLTGNNNSPLHF